This TCR beta chain was obtained from a study of cytomegalovirus exposure and HLA in healthy donors. As for the study in general: HLA-typed donors were the source of about 81 million unique TCRs held in an early data release.

The study, taken as a whole, reports: The productive fraction for most TCR beta V segments was about 87% or about 30% in an earlier analysis.

Primers included in the PCR were 60 Vbeta and 13 Jbeta primers. Produced via immunoSEQ multiplex PCR; TCRdb's table is partial and in-frame only. Of 150,000 or so clones in the sample, around 84% were seen once. Germline V gene data show CDR1 as SGHTA and CDR2 as FQGTGA. This CDR3 is 14 amino acids long. Losses at the gene ends were 6 bases for V and 5 bases for J; bases not matched to a gene: 8. With regard to this clone: Its antigen is as yet unknown.

The chain is built from TRBV7-3 and TRBJ1-1, with 8 bases fitting TRBD1. The sample was PBMCs. The source of this sequence is a man aged 50 to 60 in good health and CMV-seronegative. CDR3 bases: TGTGCCAGCAGTCCGCAGGGGGCCTCAACTGAAGCTTTCTTT. Translating gives CASSPQGASTEAFF.